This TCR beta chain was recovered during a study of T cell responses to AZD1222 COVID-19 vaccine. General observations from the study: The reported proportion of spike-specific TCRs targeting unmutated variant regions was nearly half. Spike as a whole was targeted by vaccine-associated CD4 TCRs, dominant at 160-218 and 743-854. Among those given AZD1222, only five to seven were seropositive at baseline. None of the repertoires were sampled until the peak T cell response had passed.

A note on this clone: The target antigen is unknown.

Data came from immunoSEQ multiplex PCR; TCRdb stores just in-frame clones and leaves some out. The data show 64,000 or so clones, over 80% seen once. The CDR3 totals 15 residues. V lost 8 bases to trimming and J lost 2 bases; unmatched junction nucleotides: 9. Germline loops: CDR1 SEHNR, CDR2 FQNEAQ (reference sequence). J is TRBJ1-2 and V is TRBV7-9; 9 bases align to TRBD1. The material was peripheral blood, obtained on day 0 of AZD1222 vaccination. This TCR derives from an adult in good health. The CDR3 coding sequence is TGTGCCAGCCTACGGGGGGGACAGGGCAACTATGGCTACACCTTC. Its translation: CASLRGGQGNYGYTF.